This T cell receptor beta chain was found in a study of shared T cell receptors in the human thymus. The protocol was immunoSEQ multiplex PCR, while the TCRdb copy is restricted to in-frame clones and leaves out a portion. The sample shows about 380,000 clones, around 93% of them seen only once. V was trimmed by 4 bases and J by 5 bases, leaving 18 bases between them. This CDR3 has 15 amino acids. The germline V gene has CDR1 SGHNT and CDR2 YYREEE (reference sequence). The receptor was isolated from a human donor. The sequenced sample was thymocytes. The chain couples TRBV5-4 to TRBJ1-1; no definite D call. The CDR3 DNA reads TGTGCCAGCAGCCTCGTCAGTAAGGGAAGGACTGAAGCTTTCTTT. Its translation: CASSLVSKGRTEAFF.